This note documents a single TCR beta chain sequence. The data belong to a study of cytomegalovirus exposure and HLA in healthy donors. Both 60 Vbeta primers and 13 Jbeta primers went into the PCR. Sequencing was performed with immunoSEQ multiplex PCR; in TCRdb, only in-frame clones are kept and a portion is missing. The profile shows 150,000 to 200,000 clones, around 87% of them singletons. The CDR3 sequence is 14 residues long. V lost 1 base, J lost 5 bases, and 6 bases stayed unmatched. The germline CDR1 and CDR2 sequences are GTSNPN and SVGIG (reference sequence). This sequence joins TRBV30 and TRBJ2-7; 9 bases fit TRBD2. This clonotype was obtained from a woman aged 18-29 years in good health and CMV-seronegative. Sequencing was carried out using PBMCs. The CDR3 DNA follows: TGTGCCTGGAGTGCACTAGCGGGTCTGGACGAGCAGTACTTC. Protein sequence: CAWSALAGLDEQYF.